This T cell receptor beta chain was sequenced in a study of OX40 agonist ivuxolimab in advanced cancers. Study-level background: Dosing consisted of intravenous ivuxolimab at 0.01 to 10 mg/kg every 2 weeks. From 23 to 79 years was the age range, with a mean of around 56 years, and approximately 84% were male. Study-level points and caveats: Patients with a partial response at 0.1-3.0 mg/kg had among the lowest clonal expansion. Compared with CD4+, CD8+ T cells on average had more expanded clones.

The CDR3 has 12 amino acids. The germline V and J ends were trimmed by 2 bases and 4 bases, with 3 bases remaining between them. Germline lookup yields CDR1 MDHEN and CDR2 SYDVKM. In its sample, this clone was seen once. Its antigen is unknown. The assay was immunoSEQ multiplex PCR, and TCRdb's table has in-frame clones only and misses some. There are tens of thousands of clones in the sample; 94% occur only once, and around 10% lies in the top ten. V is TRBV28 and J is TRBJ1-3; D gene unclear. The receptor comes from an adult with an advanced solid tumor such as melanoma, head and neck, liver or kidney cancer. Here the sequenced sample was CD4+ or CD8+ T cells sorted from blood, taken in a trial of the OX40 agonist ivuxolimab. CDR3 protein: CASSLRGNTIYF. In nucleotides, the CDR3 is TGTGCCAGCAGTTTACGGGGAAACACCATATATTTT.